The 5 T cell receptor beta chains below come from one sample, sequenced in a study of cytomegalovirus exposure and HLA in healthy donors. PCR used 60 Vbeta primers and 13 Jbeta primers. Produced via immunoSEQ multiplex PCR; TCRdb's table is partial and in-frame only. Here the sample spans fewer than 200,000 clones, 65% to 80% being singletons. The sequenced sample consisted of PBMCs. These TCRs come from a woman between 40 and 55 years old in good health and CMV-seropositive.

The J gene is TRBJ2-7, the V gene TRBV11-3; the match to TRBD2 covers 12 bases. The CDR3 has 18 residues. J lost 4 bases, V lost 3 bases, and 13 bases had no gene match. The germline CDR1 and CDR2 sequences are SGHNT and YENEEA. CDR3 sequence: CASSFSSRTSGRLYEQYF. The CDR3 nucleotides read TGTGCCAGCAGCTTCTCATCCCGAACTAGCGGGAGGTTATACGAGCAGTACTTC. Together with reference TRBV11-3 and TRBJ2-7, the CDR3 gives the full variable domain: EAGVVQSPRYKIIEKKQPVAFWCNPISGHNTLYWYLQNLGQGPELLIRYENEEAVDDSQLPKDRFSAERLKGVDSTLKIQPAELGDSAVYLCASSFSSRTSGRLYEQYFGPGTRLTVT.

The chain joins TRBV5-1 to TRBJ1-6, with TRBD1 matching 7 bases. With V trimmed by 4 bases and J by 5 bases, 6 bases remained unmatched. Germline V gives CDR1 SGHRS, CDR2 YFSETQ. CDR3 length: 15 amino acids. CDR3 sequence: CASSLGTADNSPLHF. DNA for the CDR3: TGCGCCAGCAGCCTAGGGACAGCCGATAATTCACCCCTCCACTTT.

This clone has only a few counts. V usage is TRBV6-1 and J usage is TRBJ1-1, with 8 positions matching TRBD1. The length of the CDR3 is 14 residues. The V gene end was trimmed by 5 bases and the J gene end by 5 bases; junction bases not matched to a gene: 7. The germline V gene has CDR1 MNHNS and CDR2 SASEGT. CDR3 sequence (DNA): TGTGCCAGCAGTTATAGGACAGGGTGGACTGAAGCTTTCTTT. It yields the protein CASSYRTGWTEAFF.

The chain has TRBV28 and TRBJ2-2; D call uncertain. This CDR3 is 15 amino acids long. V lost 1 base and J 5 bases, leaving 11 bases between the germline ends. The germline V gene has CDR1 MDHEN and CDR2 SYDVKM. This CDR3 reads CASSLYGSLTGELFF. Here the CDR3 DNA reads TGTGCCAGCAGTTTATATGGCTCGCTTACCGGGGAGCTGTTTTTT.

This chain's CDR3 is CASSDGWGGQETQYF. CDR3 DNA sequence: TGTGCCAGCAGTGATGGGTGGGGGGGACAAGAGACCCAGTACTTC. The V gene is TRBV2, the J gene TRBJ2-5, with 7 positions matching TRBD2. Germline CDR1 SNHLY, CDR2 FYNNEI. The CDR3 is made up of 15 amino acids. The trim removed 3 bases at V and 2 bases at J, leaving 6 bases unmatched.